These T cell receptor beta chains were read from a single sample in a study of beta chain features in type 1 diabetes. Generated by immunoSEQ multiplex PCR, the TCRdb table keeps only in-frame clones and is missing some. This sample has about 930,000 clones, with about 17% found just once. The sequencing input was naive CD4+ T cells from blood. These receptors were taken from a young woman in good health. CDR3s include the opening cysteine and the closing phenylalanine or tryptophan. The D gene is left open where the match is weak. Clone size is not always given. Where it is, it says once, few, many or a class for expanded clones.

cdr3_nt | cdr3_aa | clone_size | v_call | d_call | j_call
TGTGCCAGCAGTTACTCGGGGGACCCCTGGGGCGAGCAGTACTTC | CASSYSGDPWGEQYF | . | TRBV6-6 | . | TRBJ2-7
TGCAGCGTTGGGGGGGCAAGCTTGGACTATGGCTACACCTTC | CSVGGASLDYGYTF | . | TRBV29-1 | . | TRBJ1-2
TGTGCCAGCAGCTTAAGGTTCCGGGGACGACTAGCGGGAGCCTACGAGCAGTACTTC | CASSLRFRGRLAGAYEQYF | . | TRBV13 | TRBD2 | TRBJ2-7
TGTGCCAGCAGCCCAGGGGGCGGAAGGGAGACCCAGTACTTC | CASSPGGGRETQYF | . | TRBV28 | TRBD1 | TRBJ2-5
TGTGCCACCAGCAGAAAACGACAGGGGGCTGGGAACACCGGGGAGCTGTTTTTT | CATSRKRQGAGNTGELFF | . | TRBV15 | TRBD1 | TRBJ2-2
TGTGCCAGCAGCGCTCCGGGACTAGCGGGAGGGGGAGAGACCCAGTACTTC | CASSAPGLAGGGETQYF | . | TRBV7-2 | TRBD2 | TRBJ2-5
TGTGCCAGCAGCCCGAACAGGCTCCAAGAGACCCAGTACTTC | CASSPNRLQETQYF | few | TRBV7-6 | . | TRBJ2-5
TGTGCCAGCAGCTTATCCCGCACGAGCGGGTGGGGATCGTACGAGCAGTACTTC | CASSLSRTSGWGSYEQYF | . | TRBV11-2 | . | TRBJ2-7
TGTGCCAGCAGTCCAGAGGCGGGGAGCACTGAAGCTTTCTTT | CASSPEAGSTEAFF | . | TRBV2 | . | TRBJ1-1
TGCAGTGCTAGTCTGGAGACCCAGTACTTC | CSASLETQYF | few | TRBV20-1 | . | TRBJ2-5
TGTGCCACCAGCAGAGGGTTGGGGGGAGGGCCCTCTGGGGCCAACGTCCTGACTTTC | CATSRGLGGGPSGANVLTF | . | TRBV15 | TRBD2 | TRBJ2-6
TGCGCCAGCAGCCAAGACCCGTCGGCGTTATACGGAGAGACCCAGTACTTC | CASSQDPSALYGETQYF | . | TRBV4-3 | . | TRBJ2-5
TGTGCCAGCAGCTTAGGGACGGGCTCCTACAATGAGCAGTTCTTC | CASSLGTGSYNEQFF | . | TRBV11-2 | . | TRBJ2-1
TGTGCCAGCAGCCACCACGGGACAGGTTGGGCAGATACGCAGTATTTT | CASSHHGTGWADTQYF | many | TRBV14 | TRBD1 | TRBJ2-3
TGTGCCAGCAGCGATACAGGGAACTTGAACACTGAAGCTTTCTTT | CASSDTGNLNTEAFF | few | TRBV25-1 | . | TRBJ1-1
TGTGCCAGCAGCCGGGAACCAACAGGGCACGCTTTCTTT | CASSREPTGHAFF | few | TRBV5-8 | . | TRBJ1-1
TGTGCCAGCAGTGAATCGAACGGCGGGAGGGCCTTAAGGGTGCAGTTCTTC | CASSESNGGRALRVQFF | few | TRBV25-1 | TRBD2 | TRBJ2-1
TGTGCCAGCAGCTTAGGCCCTAGCTCCTACGAGCAGTACTTC | CASSLGPSSYEQYF | few | TRBV11-2 | . | TRBJ2-7
TGTGCCAGCAGAGCTAGCACCAGGGGAGTTCATGGCTACACCTTC | CASRASTRGVHGYTF | . | TRBV6-5 | . | TRBJ1-2
TGTGCCAGCTGTCTCCGGCCGGGCACCGGGGAGCTGTTTTTT | CASCLRPGTGELFF | . | TRBV11-1 | . | TRBJ2-2
TGTGCCAGCTCAACGTTAACCTACGAGCAGTACTTC | CASSTLTYEQYF | . | TRBV18 | . | TRBJ2-7
TGTGCCAGCTCACCCCAACAGGGAGGCACAGATACGCAGTATTTT | CASSPQQGGTDTQYF | few | TRBV18 | . | TRBJ2-3
TGTGCCAGCCACTTGGGGACAACGAACACCGGGGAGCTGTTTTTT | CASHLGTTNTGELFF | few | TRBV4-2 | . | TRBJ2-2
TGTGCCAGCAGCTTGCGGCTCTCCCGCACCGGGGAGCTGTTTTTT | CASSLRLSRTGELFF | few | TRBV7-8 | . | TRBJ2-2
TGTGCCAGCAGCACAACCGGGACACTTGAAAAACTGTTTTTT | CASSTTGTLEKLFF | once | TRBV5-4 | . | TRBJ1-4
TGTGCCAGCAGTCCTAACACCGGGGAGCTGTTTTTT | CASSPNTGELFF | . | TRBV27 | . | TRBJ2-2
TGTGCCAGCAGTGAGGGTTTGGGTCAGCCCCAGCATTTT | CASSEGLGQPQHF | . | TRBV6-1 | . | TRBJ1-5
TGTGCCATCGCCGGAGGCGGGAGCAATCAGCCCCAGCATTTT | CAIAGGGSNQPQHF | few | TRBV7-8 | . | TRBJ1-5
TGTGCCAGCAGCTTGGGCCGAGACTACACTGAAGCTTTCTTT | CASSLGRDYTEAFF | . | TRBV7-9 | . | TRBJ1-1
TGTGCCAGCAGCTACTCAGGGACCCAGTACTTC | CASSYSGTQYF | few | TRBV5-5 | . | TRBJ2-5
TGTGCCAGCAGATTAGCGTCGACTGAGGACGAGCAGTACTTC | CASRLASTEDEQYF | few | TRBV6-1 | . | TRBJ2-7
TGTGCCAGCAGCTTCGGCGGAGCCAGCTACAATGAGCAGTTCTTC | CASSFGGASYNEQFF | few | TRBV7-2 | . | TRBJ2-1
TGCGCCAGCAGCTTTTCTAGCGGGATGGAGACCCAGTACTTC | CASSFSSGMETQYF | . | TRBV5-1 | TRBD2 | TRBJ2-5
TGTGCCAGCAGCTTAGGACTAGCGGGAGATCGGGGGGGGTTCTTC | CASSLGLAGDRGGFF | few | TRBV7-8 | TRBD2 | TRBJ2-1
TGTGCCAGCAGTATAACTAGCCCCTCCTACAATGAGCAGTTCTTC | CASSITSPSYNEQFF | few | TRBV2 | . | TRBJ2-1
TGTGCCAGCAGCGTAGGCGGGACAGGGCCCTACGAGCAGTACTTC | CASSVGGTGPYEQYF | once | TRBV9 | TRBD1 | TRBJ2-7
TGTGCCAGCAGTTGGCGGGGACAGGAGAACACTGAAGCTTTCTTT | CASSWRGQENTEAFF | . | TRBV27 | TRBD1 | TRBJ1-1
TGCAGCTCCTCGGCCGGGACAGGGAACACTGAAGCTTTCTTT | CSSSAGTGNTEAFF | . | TRBV29-1 | TRBD1 | TRBJ1-1
TGTGCCAGCAGCCCAACAAGAGCGTCCTCCTACAATGAGCAGTTCTTC | CASSPTRASSYNEQFF | few | TRBV7-2 | . | TRBJ2-1
TGTGCCAGCAGCTTAAGGGCAAGGGCGACGGAAGGCTACACCTTC | CASSLRARATEGYTF | few | TRBV7-9 | . | TRBJ1-2
TGTGCCAGCAGCTTACGGCCTAGCGCATACAATGAGCAGTTCTTC | CASSLRPSAYNEQFF | . | TRBV11-2 | . | TRBJ2-1
TGTGCCAGCACCAGAAAGGACAGGGGGTTTTTATACGAGCAGTACTTC | CASTRKDRGFLYEQYF | . | TRBV5-6 | TRBD1 | TRBJ2-7
TGTGCCAGCAGCTTTGGGGGCTGGGCAAATGAGCAGTTCTTC | CASSFGGWANEQFF | . | TRBV5-6 | . | TRBJ2-1
TGTGCCAGCAGTGCTATAAAAGATGGCTACACCTTC | CASSAIKDGYTF | . | TRBV6-5 | . | TRBJ1-2
TGTGCCAGCAGTTCTAGCGGGAGTTCAGATACGCAGTATTTT | CASSSSGSSDTQYF | . | TRBV5-4 | TRBD2 | TRBJ2-3
TGTGCCAGCAGTCCTAAACCCGAGGGAGTCTACAATGAGCAGTTCTTC | CASSPKPEGVYNEQFF | . | TRBV21-1 | . | TRBJ2-1
TGTGCCAGTAGTCCCTTAAGACAGGGGGGACAGCCCCAGCATTTT | CASSPLRQGGQPQHF | . | TRBV19 | TRBD1 | TRBJ1-5
TGTGCCAGCAGCTTACAGCGGGAGCCTACCCAGTACTTC | CASSLQREPTQYF | few | TRBV7-2 | TRBD2 | TRBJ2-5
TGTGCCAGCAGCGGCCTGCTGAAGAGGGACTACGAGCAGTACTTC | CASSGLLKRDYEQYF | few | TRBV28 | . | TRBJ2-7
TGTGCCAGCAGTGCCGGGACTAGCGGAAACAATGAGCAGTTCTTC | CASSAGTSGNNEQFF | . | TRBV6-6 | TRBD2 | TRBJ2-1
TGTGCCAGCAGCTTCCAAGGGGGGCAAGAGACCCAGTACTTC | CASSFQGGQETQYF | . | TRBV11-2 | . | TRBJ2-5
TGTGCCAGCAGCTGGACAACTAGCTCTCCTCGCCCAGATACGCAGTATTTT | CASSWTTSSPRPDTQYF | . | TRBV11-2 | . | TRBJ2-3
TGTGCCAGCAGCAAAGGTCGGGAAGGGGGCAGGTGCTATGGCTACACCTTC | CASSKGREGGRCYGYTF | few | TRBV21-1 | . | TRBJ1-2